This T cell receptor (beta chain) originates from a study of blood T cells in healthy people across ages (dated by TCRdb to 2013 to 2016). Study-wide context: In model experiments, template switching captured about one uniquely barcoded TCR beta cDNA molecule for every two T cells. Using deep sequencing normalized with unique cDNA molecular identifiers, the study measured how TCR beta repertoire diversity changes with age. The donors were divided into four age groups: young (average approximately 17 years), middle-aged (about 39), aged (about 60) and long-lived (around 87). To avoid experimental bias, donors of different ages were randomly spread across the sequencing lanes. Two additional independent replicas of 1 million unique cDNA reads from the same blood draw were analyzed for two donors (one aged 18 to 30 and one aged 80 or older).

The 35 to 40 donors, aged about 6 to 100 years, were systemically healthy Caucasian individuals from Russia. Each donor gave 8 to 10 milliliters of peripheral blood, collected into EDTA-treated Vacutainer tubes. Ficoll-Paque density-gradient centrifugation was used to isolate PBMCs, with at least 6.5 million per sample. Trizol reagent was used to extract total RNA from the PBMCs, yielding at least 5.5 micrograms per sample. The percentages of naive CD45RAhigh/CD27high T cells were determined by flow cytometry on a PBMC aliquot from every donor. On this clonotype itself: The antigen it binds to is not known. Base qualities are missing; no much larger clone stands one base away.

The study at large found these results: The percentage of naive T cells measured by flow cytometry correlated strongly with observed TCR beta diversity. Observed TCR beta diversity per million T cells fell roughly linearly with age, and a significant reduction was already apparent by age about 43. Compared with the aged group, the long-lived group had more naive CD4+ T cells, fewer expanded clones and increased TCR diversity, a pattern suggesting age selection. Estimates of total diversity from one million sequenced T cells were regarded as lower bounds and underestimates. Donor CMV infection status was unknown, potentially confounding age-related changes in expanded clonotypes. Conclusive comparison of naive and antigen-experienced compartments was prevented by the profiling of bulk unsorted PBMCs.

Library prep was done by 5' RACE. Sequencing was performed on an Illumina HiSeq 2500. A second PCR of roughly 7 to 12 cycles was performed with a sample-barcoded 5' primer and a J-beta primer mix. A unique molecular identifier was introduced onto each TCR beta cDNA molecule by a template-switch 5' adaptor carrying 12 random nucleotides. At least 2.5 million CDR3-containing paired-end reads were obtained from each sample. First-strand cDNA was synthesized from all RNA with the Mint cDNA synthesis kit, primed by a TRBC-specific oligonucleotide. After uracil-DNA glycosylase treatment, a first 18-cycle PCR used universal primers M1SS and BC2_uni_R on all cDNA. Regarding the original processing steps: Normalization of each sample was performed by random selection of 1 million high-quality reads, each carrying a distinct molecular identifier. Instead of being binned into consensus sequences, reads that shared molecular identifiers were thrown out. MiTCR, with a Q25 quality threshold and the strictest error-elimination algorithm, was used for CDR3 identification, clonotype clustering and error correction. Lower-bound total TCR beta diversity was estimated with a nonparametric unseen species model using Euler transformation. TCRdb itself trimmed the public reads at Q25 with fastp, ran MiXCR and retained productive beta chains. Identical CDR3 proteins give one entry, which carries the most common genes and DNA. The V and J calls, along with clone size, are taken from TCRdb and not from the paper's own processing. Across this sample there are roughly 570,000 distinct CDR3 sequences, with approximately 27% seen only once. The ten largest make up 18% of the sample.

The material sequenced was blood. The clonotype originates from a woman in her seventies in good health.

The CDR3: CASSSGGREETQYF. The nucleotides read TGCGCCAGCAGCTCGGGGGGCCGGGAAGAGACCCAGTACTTC. Here the chain combines TRBV5-1 and TRBJ2-5, with a weak D call of TRBD2 (7 bases match). V and J are truncated by 3 bases and 3 bases respectively, leaving an intervening sequence of 12 bases. The CDR3 numbers 14 residues from cysteine through phenylalanine. CDR3 DNA is the only sequence kept; it has 42 bases, read in frame from the first base. The germline V gene encodes CDR1 SGHRS and CDR2 YFSETQ.